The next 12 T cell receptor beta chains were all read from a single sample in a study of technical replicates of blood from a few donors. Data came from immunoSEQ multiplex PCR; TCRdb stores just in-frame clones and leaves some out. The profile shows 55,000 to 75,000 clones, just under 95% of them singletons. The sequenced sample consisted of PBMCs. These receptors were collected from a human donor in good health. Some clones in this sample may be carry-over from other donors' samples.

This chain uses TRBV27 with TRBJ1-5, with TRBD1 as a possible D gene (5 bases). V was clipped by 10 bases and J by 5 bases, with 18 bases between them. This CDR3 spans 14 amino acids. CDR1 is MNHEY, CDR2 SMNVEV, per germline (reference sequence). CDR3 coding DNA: TGTGCCACCGCGGGACGCCCAGAGGATCAGCCCCAGCATTTT. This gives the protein CATAGRPEDQPQHF.

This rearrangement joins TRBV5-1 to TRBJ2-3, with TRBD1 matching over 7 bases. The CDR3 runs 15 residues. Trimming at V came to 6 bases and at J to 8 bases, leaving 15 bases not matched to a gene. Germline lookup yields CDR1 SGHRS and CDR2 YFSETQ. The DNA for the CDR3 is TGCGCCAGCAAAGAGATGACAGGGTCCACGGGTACGCAGTATTTT. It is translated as CASKEMTGSTGTQYF. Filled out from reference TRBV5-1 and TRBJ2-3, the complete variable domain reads KAGVTQTPRYLIKTRGQQVTLSCSPISGHRSVSWYQQTPGQGLQFLFEYFSETQRNKGNFPGRFSGRQFSNSRSEMNVSTLELGDSALYLCASKEMTGSTGTQYFGPGTRLTVL.

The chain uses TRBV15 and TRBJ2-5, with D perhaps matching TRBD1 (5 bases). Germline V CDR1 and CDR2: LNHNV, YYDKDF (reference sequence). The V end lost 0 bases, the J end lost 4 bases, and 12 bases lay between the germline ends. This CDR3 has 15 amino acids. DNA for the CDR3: TGTGCCACCAGCAGAGATCAGGGCAGCCTAGAGACCCAGTACTTC. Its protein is CATSRDQGSLETQYF. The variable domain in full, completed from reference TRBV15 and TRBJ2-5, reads DAMVIQNPRYQVTQFGKPVTLSCSQTLNHNVMYWYQQKSSQAPKLLFHYYDKDFNNEADTPDNFQSRRPNTSFCFLDIRSPGLGDTAMYLCATSRDQGSLETQYFGPGTRLLVL.

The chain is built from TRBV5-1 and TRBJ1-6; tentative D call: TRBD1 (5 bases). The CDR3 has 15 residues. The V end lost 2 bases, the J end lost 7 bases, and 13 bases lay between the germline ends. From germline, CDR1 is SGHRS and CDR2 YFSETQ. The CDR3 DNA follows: TGCGCCAGCAGCTTCAGTGGGGCAGAGAATTCACCCCTCCACTTT. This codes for CASSFSGAENSPLHF. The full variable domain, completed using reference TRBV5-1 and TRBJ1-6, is KAGVTQTPRYLIKTRGQQVTLSCSPISGHRSVSWYQQTPGQGLQFLFEYFSETQRNKGNFPGRFSGRQFSNSRSEMNVSTLELGDSALYLCASSFSGAENSPLHFGNGTRLTVT.

The CDR3 region is CASSPAAAPLHF. The CDR3 nucleotides are TGTGCCAGCAGCCCGGCGGCGGCACCCCTCCACTTT. The rearrangement links TRBV7-8 to TRBJ1-6, with D uncertain. CDR3 length: 12 amino acids. V lost 5 bases, J lost 11 bases, and 10 bases lay in between. Germline CDR1 reads SGHVS; CDR2 reads FQNEAQ.

For the CDR3, the DNA is TGTGCTAGTGGGACGGGACAGGGGAGCATCGGAGATACGCAGTATTTT. This gives the protein CASGTGQGSIGDTQYF. V gene TRBV12-5 combines with J gene TRBJ2-3; 10 bases are a match to TRBD1. CDR1 LGHNT and CDR2 FRNRAP come from the germline V gene. J was trimmed by 5 bases and V by 6 bases; bases with no gene match: 11. This CDR3 has 16 amino acids.

CDR3: CASGIAGGGYNEQFF. DNA of the CDR3: TGTGCCAGCGGGATAGCGGGGGGTGGTTACAATGAGCAGTTCTTC. This chain links TRBV6-5 with TRBJ2-1, with 10 positions matching TRBD2. Trimming at V came to 8 bases and at J to 4 bases, leaving 8 bases not matched to a gene. Looked up from germline, CDR1 is MNHEY and CDR2 is SVGAGI. The CDR3 is 15 amino acids.

The CDR3 reads CASSPGRGGGPTQETQYF. The CDR3 DNA is TGCGCCAGCAGCCCCGGGCGCGGCGGGGGACCAACTCAAGAGACCCAGTACTTC. This chain connects TRBV5-1 to TRBJ2-5; 7 bases line up with TRBD2. V lost 4 bases to trimming and J lost 2 bases; unmatched junction nucleotides: 17. The germline V gene encodes CDR1 SGHRS and CDR2 YFSETQ. This CDR3 spans 18 amino acids.

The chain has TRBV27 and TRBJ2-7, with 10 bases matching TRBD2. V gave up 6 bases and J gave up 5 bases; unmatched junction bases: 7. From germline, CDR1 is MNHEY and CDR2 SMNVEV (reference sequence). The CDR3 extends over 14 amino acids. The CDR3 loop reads CASRLAGRSDEQYF. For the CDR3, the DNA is TGTGCCAGCAGACTAGCGGGGAGGTCGGACGAGCAGTACTTC.

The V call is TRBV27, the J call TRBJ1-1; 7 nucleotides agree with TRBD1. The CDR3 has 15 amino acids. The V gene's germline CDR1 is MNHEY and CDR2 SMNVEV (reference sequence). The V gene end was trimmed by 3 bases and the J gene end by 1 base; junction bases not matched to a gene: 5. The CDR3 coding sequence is TGTGCCAGCAGTTTGAGGGGGCGTGAGAACACTGAAGCTTTCTTT. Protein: CASSLRGRENTEAFF.

This chain's CDR3 is CASSVDGSYYNEQFF. CDR3 in DNA: TGTGCCAGCAGCGTAGACGGGAGTTATTACAATGAGCAGTTCTTC. The chain recombines TRBV9 with TRBJ2-1; TRBD2 might be the D (6 bases). The germline V gene encodes CDR1 SGDLS and CDR2 YYNGEE. This CDR3 spans 15 amino acids. With 0 bases removed from V and 4 bases from J, the gap between germline ends came to 11 bases.

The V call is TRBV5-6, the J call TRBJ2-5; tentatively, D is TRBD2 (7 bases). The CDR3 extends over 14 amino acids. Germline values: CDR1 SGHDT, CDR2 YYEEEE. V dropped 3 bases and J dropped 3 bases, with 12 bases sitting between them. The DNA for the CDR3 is TGTGCCAGCAGCTGGGGGGGGACAAAAGAGACCCAGTACTTC. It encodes CASSWGGTKETQYF. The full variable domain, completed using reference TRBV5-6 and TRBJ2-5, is DAGVTQSPTHLIKTRGQQVTLRCSPKSGHDTVSWYQQALGQGPQFIFQYYEEEERQRGNFPDRFSGHQFPNYSSELNVNALLLGDSALYLCASSWGGTKETQYFGPGTRLLVL.